The source of this T cell receptor (beta chain) is a study of lymphopenia after photon versus proton radiotherapy. Study-level findings and limits: After lymphocyte nadir, photon-treated repertoires showed oligoclonal expansion, especially CD8+ Temra. Survival link was tested only in deceased patients; proton benefit remains a possibility. In patients who died, overall survival fell as post-nadir TCR diversity dropped more. Proton therapy kept repertoires fairly stable, unlike photons, which gained effector/memory cells.

The CDR3 is 17 residues long. The germline gives CDR1 MGHRA, CDR2 YSYEKL. J lost 6 bases, V lost 6 bases, and 14 bases had no gene match. Points on this clone: The antigen remains unidentified.

Assay used: immunoSEQ multiplex PCR; TCRdb lists only in-frame clones, some missing. The table lists over 50,000 clones, roughly 86% of them singletons. The chain recombines TRBV4-1 with TRBJ2-2; 9 bases line up with TRBD2. This specimen consisted of peripheral blood, obtained from a patient treated with photon-based radiotherapy. The TCR sequence derives from a man aged 35-49 years with gastric cancer. In nucleotides, the CDR3 is TGCGCCAGCAGTTCTCCAGTGGCGGGGGGGCCTGCCGGGGAGCTGTTTTTT. Protein product: CASSSPVAGGPAGELFF.